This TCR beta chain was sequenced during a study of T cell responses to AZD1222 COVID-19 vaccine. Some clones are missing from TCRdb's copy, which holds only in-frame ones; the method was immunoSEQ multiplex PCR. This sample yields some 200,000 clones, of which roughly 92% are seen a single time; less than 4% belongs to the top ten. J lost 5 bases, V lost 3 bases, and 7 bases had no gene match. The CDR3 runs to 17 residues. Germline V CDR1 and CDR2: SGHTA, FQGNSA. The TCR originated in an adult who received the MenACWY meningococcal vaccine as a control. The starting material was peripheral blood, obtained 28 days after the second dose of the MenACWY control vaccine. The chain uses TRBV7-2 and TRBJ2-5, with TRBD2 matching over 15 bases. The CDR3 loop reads CASSLVPGLAGGETQYF. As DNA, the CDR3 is TGTGCCAGCAGCTTGGTCCCGGGACTAGCGGGAGGTGAGACCCAGTACTTC.